Included here is one T cell receptor beta chain sequence, with context. The data were taken from a study of control samples from healthy donors and cancer patients. The CDR3 is 14 amino acids. Trimming removed 4 bases from V and 1 base from J; junction bases left unmatched: 2. The germline CDR1 and CDR2 sequences are SEHNR and FQNEAQ (reference sequence). Assay: immunoSEQ multiplex PCR; the TCRdb copy retains only in-frame clones and omits some. The sample records 160,000 or so clones, 90% to 95% being singletons. The chain has TRBV7-9 and TRBJ1-1; 8 bases fit TRBD1. The TCR comes from a man in his sixties with colorectal cancer. Sample: PBMCs. The CDR3 loop reads CASSWTGQNTEAFF. The DNA for the CDR3 is TGTGCCAGCAGCTGGACAGGGCAGAACACTGAAGCTTTCTTT.